This TCR beta chain stems from a study of immune cell composition in non-small cell lung cancer. General study findings and limits: No significant correlation existed between pack-years smoked and tumour clonality. Lung squamous cell carcinoma tumours had significantly higher top 10 clone scores and productive clonality than lung adenocarcinoma. Adenocarcinomas with higher top tumour-associated clone frequency had more reactive TILs.

As to this clone: Antigen unknown.

The CDR3 sequence is 16 residues long. The germline V gene encodes CDR1 SNHLY and CDR2 FYNNEI. V was cut by 6 bases and J by 2 bases, with 17 bases left in between. Produced via immunoSEQ multiplex PCR; TCRdb's table is partial and in-frame only. The data hold about 5,200 clones, with about three quarters observed a single time. Sequences were obtained from lung tumor tissue. The genes are TRBV2 and TRBJ1-5; D may be TRBD1 (5 bases). This receptor was obtained from a human donor with non-small cell lung cancer. The chain's CDR3 is CASSRGISGGNQPQHF. In nucleotides, the CDR3 is TGTGCCAGCAGCCGGGGGATCTCGGGAGGCAATCAGCCCCAGCATTTT. The full variable domain, completed using reference TRBV2 and TRBJ1-5, is EPEVTQTPSHQVTQMGQEVILRCVPISNHLYFYWYRQILGQKVEFLVSFYNNEISEKSEIFDDQFSVERPDGSNFTLKIRSTKLEDSAMYFCASSRGISGGNQPQHFGDGTRLSIL.